A single sample is the source of the 16 T cell receptor beta chains below, sequenced in a study of CD8+ T cells in alopecia areata. As the sequencing template, cDNA was produced by extracting RNA and reverse transcribing it. Assay: immunoSEQ multiplex PCR; the TCRdb copy retains only in-frame clones and omits some. The sample has approximately 180,000 clones, roughly 60% seen once. Indicated treatment: oral pan-JAK inhibitor, 5-10 mg twice daily. The input for sequencing was CD4+ T cells sorted from blood, taken at approximately week 49, from a patient treated with tofacitinib. Source of these receptors: a human donor with alopecia areata.

The chain links TRBV15 to TRBJ1-5, with a tentative D call TRBD1 (5 bases). The germline V gene has CDR1 LNHNV and CDR2 YYDKDF (reference sequence). CDR3 length equals 14 residues. V lost 2 bases and J lost 2, with 7 bases in between. DNA of the CDR3: TGTGCCACCAGCAGACGGGGCGGCAATCAGCCCCAGCATTTT. Protein: CATSRRGGNQPQHF. Full variable domain (remainder filled in from reference TRBV15 and TRBJ1-5): DAMVIQNPRYQVTQFGKPVTLSCSQTLNHNVMYWYQQKSSQAPKLLFHYYDKDFNNEADTPDNFQSRRPNTSFCFLDIRSPGLGDTAMYLCATSRRGGNQPQHFGDGTRLSIL.

This clone appeared a few times. This chain connects TRBV27 to TRBJ1-5, with D possibly matching TRBD1 (6 bases). This CDR3 region has 16 residues. Germline V gene data show CDR1 as MNHEY and CDR2 as SMNVEV (reference sequence). The V gene lost 7 bases and the J gene lost 0 bases, with 16 bases spanning the gap. For the CDR3, the DNA is TGTGCCAGCACTCGGACAGACCTTTATAGCAATCAGCCCCAGCATTTT. Encoded protein: CASTRTDLYSNQPQHF.

This chain joins TRBV6-1 and TRBJ2-5; D perhaps matches TRBD2 (6 bases). This CDR3 has 16 amino acids. In germline, CDR1 is MNHNS, CDR2 SASEGT. V lost 1 base and J lost 4, with 16 bases in between. The CDR3 spells CASSEDRLVGGETQYF. CDR3 nucleotide sequence: TGTGCCAGCAGTGAAGATAGACTAGTCGGGGGAGAGACCCAGTACTTC.

The chain is built from TRBV27 and TRBJ1-2; D is undetermined. CDR3 length equals 14 residues. Germline V gives CDR1 MNHEY, CDR2 SMNVEV (reference sequence). Trimming took off 3 bases at V and 7 bases at J, with 15 bases between the two ends. The CDR3, as DNA: TGTGCCAGCAGTTTGCGGCAATTTACTGGTGGCTACACCTTC. It codes for CASSLRQFTGGYTF.

V usage is TRBV5-1 and J usage is TRBJ2-5; no clear D gene. Germline CDR1 reads SGHRS; CDR2 reads YFSETQ. There are 14 residues in the CDR3. Trimming left V 1 base short and J 3 bases short, with 10 bases between. The CDR3 bases are TGCGCCAGCAGCTTGTTGCAGACCAAAGAGACCCAGTACTTC. Protein product: CASSLLQTKETQYF.

This clone was observed a few times. The chain joins TRBV30 to TRBJ1-2, with 7 bases matching TRBD1. Germline CDR1 GTSNPN, CDR2 SVGIG (reference sequence). There are 14 residues in the CDR3. J was trimmed by 7 bases and V by 3 bases; bases with no gene match: 11. The CDR3 sequence is CAWRADRAGAGYTF. In nucleotides, the CDR3 is TGTGCCTGGAGGGCCGACAGGGCCGGTGCTGGCTACACCTTC.

This chain connects TRBV29-1 to TRBJ1-1; D not certain. Germline V lookup: CDR1 SQVTM, CDR2 ANQGSEA. The V and J ends lost 6 bases and 0 bases respectively, with 14 bases between them. The CDR3 is 14 amino acids. As DNA, the CDR3 is TGCAGCGTGTTCGGGTCCCGAATGAACACTGAAGCTTTCTTT. It encodes CSVFGSRMNTEAFF. Filled out from reference TRBV29-1 and TRBJ1-1, the complete variable domain reads SAVISQKPSRDICQRGTSLTIQCQVDSQVTMMFWYRQQPGQSLTLIATANQGSEATYESGFVIDKFPISRPNLTFSTLTVSNMSPEDSSIYLCSVFGSRMNTEAFFGQGTRLTVV.

This clone was counted only a few times. This chain connects TRBV4-3 to TRBJ2-1; D remains unclear. The CDR3 length is 14 residues. The V gene lost 0 bases and the J gene lost 9 bases, with 12 bases spanning the gap. The germline CDR1 and CDR2 sequences are LGHNA and YSLEER. This CDR3 reads CASSQESRRTEQFF. The CDR3 DNA reads TGCGCCAGCAGCCAAGAGTCTAGGCGCACTGAGCAGTTCTTC.

V usage is TRBV29-1 and J usage is TRBJ2-3; D is perhaps TRBD2 (5 bases). The V end lost 3 bases, the J end lost 1 base, and 11 bases lay between the germline ends. Germline V gene data show CDR1 as SQVTM and CDR2 as ANQGSEA. This CDR3 has 14 residues. For the CDR3, the DNA is TGCAGCGTTGAGGGTAGCGTGCGCACAGATACGCAGTATTTT. Its protein is CSVEGSVRTDTQYF.

The rearrangement links TRBV4-3 to TRBJ1-4; TRBD1 is a possible D gene (6 bases). Trimming cost V 3 bases and J 8 bases, with 16 bases left between them. Germline V CDR1 and CDR2: LGHNA, YSLEER. CDR3 size: 15 residues. CDR3 sequence (DNA): TGCGCCAGCAGCCAGGGCTCCGACAGGAACGAAAAACTGTTTTTT. This encodes CASSQGSDRNEKLFF.

V gene TRBV5-1 combines with J gene TRBJ1-1; no clear D. V was clipped by 0 bases and J by 9 bases, with 15 bases between them. The CDR3 extends over 14 amino acids. The V gene's germline CDR1 is SGHRS and CDR2 YFSETQ. The CDR3 is CASSLEDLDTQAFF. The DNA for the CDR3 is TGCGCCAGCAGCTTGGAGGATTTAGACACGCAAGCTTTCTTT.

As for this clone: This sample includes further DNA sequences coding for the same CDR3. This rearrangement joins TRBV29-1 to TRBJ1-2; 10 bases align to TRBD1. In germline, CDR1 is SQVTM, CDR2 ANQGSEA. V dropped 6 bases and J dropped 8; count of bases not matched to a gene: 3. This CDR3 is 11 amino acids long. Written as DNA, the CDR3 is TGCAGCGTCGGACAGGGGGGCGGCTACACCTTC. Encoded protein: CSVGQGGGYTF.

The V gene is TRBV2, the J gene TRBJ2-3; TRBD1 matches at 7 bases. This CDR3 has 12 residues. CDR1 and CDR2 (germline): SNHLY, FYNNEI. After removal of 8 bases from V and 4 bases from J, the junction contained 3 bases not matched to a gene. CDR3 loop: CASDRAADTQYF. CDR3 DNA sequence: TGTGCCAGCGACAGGGCTGCAGATACGCAGTATTTT.

The V call is TRBV4-2, the J call TRBJ2-5, with 8 bases identical to TRBD2. Germline values: CDR1 LGHNA, CDR2 YNFKEQ. The V segment lost 4 bases and the J segment 10 bases; nucleotides outside the gene matches: 11. The CDR3 totals 14 residues. CDR3 amino acids: CASSPSVYREGQYF. CDR3 nucleotides: TGTGCCAGCAGCCCCTCGGTCTACCGGGAGGGCCAGTACTTC.

As concerns this clone: The junction differs from germline at one of its ends, possibly a read error. The V and J genes are TRBV18 and TRBJ2-3; D gene uncertain. This CDR3 spans 15 amino acids. Germline CDR1 and CDR2: KGHSH and LQKENI. The CDR3 DNA reads TGTGCCAGCTCACCACTCGGATCAAGCACGGATACGCAGTATTTT. Encoded protein: CASSPLGSSTDTQYF. Combining the CDR3 with reference TRBV18 and TRBJ2-3 gives the whole variable domain NAGVMQNPRHLVRRRGQEARLRCSPMKGHSHVYWYRQLPEEGLKFMVYLQKENIIDESGMPKERFSAEFPKEGPSILRIQQVVRGDSAAYFCASSPLGSSTDTQYFGPGTRLTVL.

The chain links TRBV11-3 to TRBJ2-1; 11 positions match TRBD2. V gave up 3 bases and J gave up 6 bases; unmatched junction bases: 4. This CDR3 has 15 amino acids. Per the germline V gene, CDR1 is SGHNT and CDR2 is YENEEA. Here the CDR3 reads CASSFLAGGLNEQFF. The CDR3 region has the DNA TGTGCCAGCAGCTTCCTAGCGGGGGGCCTCAATGAGCAGTTCTTC.